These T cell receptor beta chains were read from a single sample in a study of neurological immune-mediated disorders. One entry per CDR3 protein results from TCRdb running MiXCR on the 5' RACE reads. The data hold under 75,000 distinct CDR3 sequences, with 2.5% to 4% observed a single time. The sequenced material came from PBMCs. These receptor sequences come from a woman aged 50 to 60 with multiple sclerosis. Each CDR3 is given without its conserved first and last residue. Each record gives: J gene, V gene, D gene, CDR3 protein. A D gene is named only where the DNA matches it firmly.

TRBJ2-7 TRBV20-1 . SARGSRGVSSYEQY
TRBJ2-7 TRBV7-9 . ASSPRLGIYEQY
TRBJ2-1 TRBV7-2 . ASSSPGQVSYNEQF
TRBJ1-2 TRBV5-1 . ASSLGQNNYGYT
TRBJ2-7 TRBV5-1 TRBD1 ASSITGTGFNEQY
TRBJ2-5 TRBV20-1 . SADGGRSRQETQY
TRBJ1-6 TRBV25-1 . ASSEFGGLDSPLH
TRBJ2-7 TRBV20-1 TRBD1 SADPGQASYEQY
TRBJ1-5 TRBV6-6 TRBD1 ASSYSGQGGQPQH
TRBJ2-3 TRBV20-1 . SASQAESTDTQY
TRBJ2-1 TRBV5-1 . ASAHRLGRIMKQF
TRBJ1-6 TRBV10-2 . ASSEEGSYNSPLH
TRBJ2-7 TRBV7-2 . ASSYGPYYEQY
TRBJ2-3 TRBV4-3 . ASRRGDTQY
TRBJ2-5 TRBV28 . ASRAIMPGEETQY
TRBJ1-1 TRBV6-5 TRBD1 ASSRTGAEAF
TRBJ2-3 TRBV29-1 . SVEKGGGDTQY
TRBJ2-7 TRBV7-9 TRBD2 ASSRHGTRGHEQY
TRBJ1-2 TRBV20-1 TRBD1 RTGQTPAYGYT
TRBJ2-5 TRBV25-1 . ASRVKWETQY
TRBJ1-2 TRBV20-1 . SAPGINYGYT
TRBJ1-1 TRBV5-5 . ASSSPGRTEAF
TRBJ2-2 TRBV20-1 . SARGGRQNTGELF
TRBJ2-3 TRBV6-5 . ASSYSNTAGRWGTTDTQY
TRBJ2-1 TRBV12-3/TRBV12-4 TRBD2 ASSRTRIDEQF
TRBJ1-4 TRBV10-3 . AIEDPRLPRGKLF
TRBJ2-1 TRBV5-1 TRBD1 ASGTGVNNEQF